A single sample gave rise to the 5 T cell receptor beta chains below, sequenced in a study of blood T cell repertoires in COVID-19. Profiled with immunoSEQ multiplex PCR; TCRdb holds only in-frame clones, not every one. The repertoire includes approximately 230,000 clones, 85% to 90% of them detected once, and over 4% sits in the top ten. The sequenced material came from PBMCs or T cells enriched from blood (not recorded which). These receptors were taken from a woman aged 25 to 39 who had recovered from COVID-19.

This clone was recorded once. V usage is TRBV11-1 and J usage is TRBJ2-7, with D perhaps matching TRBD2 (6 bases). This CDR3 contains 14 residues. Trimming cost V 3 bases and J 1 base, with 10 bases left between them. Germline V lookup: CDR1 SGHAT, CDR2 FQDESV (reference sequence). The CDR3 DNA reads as TGTGCCAGCAGCTTGGGGGGTACGTCCTACGAGCAGTACTTC. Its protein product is CASSLGGTSYEQYF. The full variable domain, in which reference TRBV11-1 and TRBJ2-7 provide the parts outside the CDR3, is EAEVAQSPRYKITEKSQAVAFWCDPISGHATLYWYRQILGQGPELLVQFQDESVVDDSQLPKDRFSAERLKGVDSTLKIQPAELGDSAMYLCASSLGGTSYEQYFGPGTRLTVT.

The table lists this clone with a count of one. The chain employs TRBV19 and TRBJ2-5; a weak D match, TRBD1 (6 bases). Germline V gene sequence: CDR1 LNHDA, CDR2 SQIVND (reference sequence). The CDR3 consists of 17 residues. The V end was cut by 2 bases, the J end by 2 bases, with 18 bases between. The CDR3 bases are TGTGCCAGTAGTATAATCGGGTACCGGGACACTCAAGAGACCCAGTACTTC. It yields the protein CASSIIGYRDTQETQYF.

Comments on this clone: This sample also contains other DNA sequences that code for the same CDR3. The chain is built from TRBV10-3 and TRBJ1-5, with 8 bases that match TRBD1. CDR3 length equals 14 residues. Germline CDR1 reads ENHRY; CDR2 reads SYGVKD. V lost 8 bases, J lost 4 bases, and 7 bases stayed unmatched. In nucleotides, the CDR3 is TGTGCCATCTCCCCAGGACAGGGAAATCAGCCCCAGCATTTT. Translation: CAISPGQGNQPQHF.

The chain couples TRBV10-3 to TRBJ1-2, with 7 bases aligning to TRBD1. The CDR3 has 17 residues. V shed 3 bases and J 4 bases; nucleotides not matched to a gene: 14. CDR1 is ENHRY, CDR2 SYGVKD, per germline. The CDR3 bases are TGTGCCATCAGTGATACTGTAGGACAGGCCTCTGGCTATGGCTACACCTTC. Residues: CAISDTVGQASGYGYTF.

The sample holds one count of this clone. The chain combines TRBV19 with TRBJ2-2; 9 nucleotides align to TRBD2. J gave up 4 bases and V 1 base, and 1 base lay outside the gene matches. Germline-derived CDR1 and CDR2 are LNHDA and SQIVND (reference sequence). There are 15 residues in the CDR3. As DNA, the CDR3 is TGTGCCAGTAGTATAGGCGGGAGGGGCACCGGGGAGCTGTTTTTT. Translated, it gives CASSIGGRGTGELFF. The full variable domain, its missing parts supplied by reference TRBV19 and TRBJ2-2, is DGGITQSPKYLFRKEGQNVTLSCEQNLNHDAMYWYRQDPGQGLRLIYYSQIVNDFQKGDIAEGYSVSREKKESFPLTVTSAQKNPTAFYLCASSIGGRGTGELFFGEGSRLTVL.